These T cell receptor beta chains were read from a single sample in a study of T cell responses to AZD1222 COVID-19 vaccine. Using immunoSEQ multiplex PCR, the repertoire was profiled, and TCRdb retains in-frame clones only, with some absent. The sample has 200,000 or so clones, 80% to 90% seen once; the top ten hold around 2.9%. This sample comprised peripheral blood, obtained on day 0 of MenACWY control vaccination. These receptors came from an adult in good health. Each CDR3 is given with its conserved first and last residue. The order of the fields is clone size, D gene, V gene, J gene, CDR3 length, CDR3 protein, CDR3 DNA. A D gene is named only where the DNA matches it firmly. Size values are once, few and many counts, or a class for expanded clones, and some rows have none.

>once|.|TRBV5-1|TRBJ2-7|14
CASSGQPTLNEQYF
TGCGCCAGCAGCGGACAGCCCACCCTAAACGAGCAGTACTTC
>.|.|TRBV28|TRBJ1-1|12
CASSLGRSEAFF
TGTGCCAGCAGCCTAGGACGGTCTGAAGCTTTCTTT
>once|.|TRBV2|TRBJ1-2|14
CASSGGHTNYGYTF
TGTGCCAGCAGTGGGGGACACACTAACTATGGCTACACCTTC
>few|.|TRBV25-1|TRBJ2-2|12
CASSEYEFRLFF
TGTGCCAGCAGTGAATATGAGTTCCGCCTGTTTTTT
>.|TRBD2|TRBV3-1/TRBV3-2|TRBJ2-5|16
CASSRGSGGARETQYF
TGTGCCAGCAGCCGGGGTAGCGGGGGGGCGAGAGAGACCCAGTACTTC
>.|TRBD1|TRBV7-9|TRBJ1-4|14
CASSEQGVSEKLFF
TGTGCCAGCAGCGAACAGGGGGTTAGTGAAAAACTGTTTTTT
>.|.|TRBV10-2|TRBJ2-7|17
CASSESGQGTRGWEQYF
TGCGCCAGCAGTGAGTCCGGGCAGGGAACCCGCGGGTGGGAGCAGTACTTC
>.|.|TRBV28|TRBJ1-2|15
CASSFAAGTEYGYTF
TGTGCCAGCAGTTTTGCGGCCGGGACGGAGTATGGCTACACCTTC
>.|.|TRBV2|TRBJ2-5|11
CATFGGLSQYF
TGTGCCACCTTTGGCGGTTTGTCCCAGTACTTC
>.|.|TRBV13|TRBJ1-6|17
CASSPNPVSSYNSPLHF
TGTGCCAGCAGCCCCAATCCCGTGAGCTCCTATAATTCACCCCTCCACTTT
>.|.|TRBV5-6|TRBJ2-7|13
CASSLANSYEQYF
TGTGCCAGCAGCTTGGCGAATTCCTACGAGCAGTACTTC
>.|.|TRBV19|TRBJ2-7|12
CASSETEYEQYF
TGTGCCAGTAGTGAGACCGAGTACGAGCAGTACTTC
>.|TRBD2|TRBV9|TRBJ2-7|17
CASSVGNPGTSDHEQYF
TGTGCCAGCAGCGTCGGCAATCCCGGGACTAGCGACCACGAGCAGTACTTC
>.|.|TRBV3-1/TRBV3-2|TRBJ2-4|17
CASSQDGLARYKNIQYF
TGTGCCAGCAGCCAAGATGGTCTAGCGCGTTACAAAAACATTCAGTACTTC
>.|TRBD1|TRBV28|TRBJ2-7|14
CASSLWGQPYEQYF
TGTGCCAGCAGTTTGTGGGGACAGCCCTACGAGCAGTACTTC
>.|TRBD2|TRBV4-2|TRBJ2-1|17
CASSRQLAGGRYNEQFF
TGTGCCAGCAGCCGACAACTAGCGGGAGGGAGATACAATGAGCAGTTCTTC
>.|TRBD2|TRBV11-2|TRBJ2-6|19
CASSTHLTSARSGANVLTF
TGTGCCAGCAGCACCCATCTGACTAGCGCCCGCTCTGGGGCCAACGTCCTGACTTTC
>.|.|TRBV5-8|TRBJ1-1|15
CASSLRQGESTEAFF
TGTGCCAGCAGCTTGAGGCAGGGAGAGTCCACTGAAGCTTTCTTT
>.|.|TRBV19|TRBJ2-5|14
CASSIGGQQETQYF
TGTGCCAGTAGTATAGGGGGGCAGCAAGAGACCCAGTACTTC
>.|TRBD1|TRBV18|TRBJ1-2|15
CASSPSGQGPYGYTF
TGTGCCAGCTCACCCTCCGGACAGGGGCCCTATGGCTACACCTTC